The 24 T cell receptor beta chains below all came from one sample that was sequenced in a study of blood T cell repertoires in COVID-19. Libraries were prepared by immunoSEQ multiplex PCR; TCRdb keeps only in-frame clonotypes and omits some of them. Of around 50,000 clones in the sample, around 87% were seen once. Source material: peripheral blood. The source is a woman aged 55-70 years with COVID-19, enrolled during active disease.

The chain links TRBV25-1 to TRBJ1-2; D may be TRBD1 (5 bases). V lost 5 bases, J lost 4 bases, and 8 bases lay in between. CDR3 length: 12 amino acids. Germline lookup yields CDR1 MGHDK and CDR2 SYGVNS. The CDR3 reads CASSRTGYGYTF. The CDR3 DNA is TGTGCCAGCAGTCGTACAGGCTATGGCTACACCTTC.

This clone was observed a few times. This chain uses TRBV10-3 with TRBJ2-2, with 7 bases identical to TRBD2. This CDR3 has 16 amino acids. Germline CDR1 ENHRY, CDR2 SYGVKD. V trimming: 3 bases; J trimming: 6 bases; junction bases outside the gene matches: 10. Here the CDR3 reads CAISDKGGSGSGELFF. The CDR3 coding sequence is TGTGCCATCAGTGACAAGGGCGGGAGCGGCTCCGGGGAGCTGTTTTTT.

This clone was picked up a small number of times. The chain carries TRBV3-1 (or the pseudogene TRBV3-2) and TRBJ2-7; unclear D gene. The length of the CDR3 is 13 residues. Germline CDR1 LGHDT, CDR2 YNNKEL (reference sequence). With 1 base removed from V and 1 base from J, the gap between germline ends came to 5 bases. The CDR3 DNA reads TGTGCCAGCAGCCAAGCACATTCCTACGAGCAGTACTTC. Translation: CASSQAHSYEQYF.

This clone was counted between two and nine times. The chain recombines TRBV11-2 with TRBJ2-1, with D perhaps matching TRBD2 (5 bases). The CDR3 is 15 residues long. CDR1 SGHAT and CDR2 FQNNGV come from the germline V gene. Trimming removed 0 bases at V and 3 bases at J, with 9 bases between. As DNA, the CDR3 is TGTGCCAGCAGCTTAGAGGGAGAGATCTACAATGAGCAGTTCTTC. Its protein product is CASSLEGEIYNEQFF. Full variable domain (rest looked up from reference TRBV11-2 and TRBJ2-1): EAGVAQSPRYKIIEKRQSVAFWCNPISGHATLYWYQQILGQGPKLLIQFQNNGVVDDSQLPKDRFSAERLKGVDSTLKIQPAKLEDSAVYLCASSLEGEIYNEQFFGPGTRLTVL.

This clone showed up just once. The chain joins TRBV7-8 to TRBJ1-2; perhaps TRBD1 as D (6 bases). V gave up 5 bases and J gave up 8 bases, with 15 bases separating them. The CDR3 has 13 residues. The germline CDR1 and CDR2 sequences are SGHVS and FQNEAQ. CDR3 in DNA: TGTGCCAGCAGCCCGCAGGGGAACGGGGGCTACACCTTC. Translated, it gives CASSPQGNGGYTF.

The genes are TRBV7-9 and TRBJ1-1; D might be TRBD1 (5 bases). This CDR3 spans 14 amino acids. CDR1 is SEHNR and CDR2 is FQNEAQ in the germline V gene (reference sequence). The germline V and J ends were trimmed by 6 bases and 4 bases, with 15 bases remaining between them. The CDR3: CASRLGEAGTEAFF. For the CDR3, the DNA is TGTGCCAGCAGACTAGGGGAGGCGGGCACTGAAGCTTTCTTT.

The J gene is TRBJ1-3, the V gene TRBV13; unclear D gene. This CDR3 has 14 residues. Germline-derived CDR1 and CDR2 are PRHDT and FYEKMQ (reference sequence). The V end was cut by 4 bases, the J end by 2 bases, with 9 bases between. CDR3 in amino acids: CASSSITPGNTIYF. CDR3 bases: TGTGCCAGCAGCTCGATAACACCTGGAAACACCATATATTTT. The complete variable domain, with remaining parts taken from reference TRBV13 and TRBJ1-3, reads AAGVIQSPRHLIKEKRETATLKCYPIPRHDTVYWYQQGPGQDPQFLISFYEKMQSDKGSIPDRFSAQQFSDYHSELNMSSLELGDSALYFCASSSITPGNTIYFGEGSWLTVV.

The V and J genes are TRBV19 and TRBJ2-1; 11 bases align to TRBD2. Per the germline V gene, CDR1 is LNHDA and CDR2 is SQIVND (reference sequence). The ends lost 3 bases at V and 4 bases at J; junction bases unmatched: 8. The CDR3 is made up of 17 amino acids. The chain's CDR3 is CASSISGTSGKYNEQFF. CDR3 coding DNA: TGTGCCAGTAGTATCTCCGGGACTAGCGGAAAATACAATGAGCAGTTCTTC.

The chain links TRBV5-7 to TRBJ2-3; possible D gene TRBD2, 6 bases. TRBV5-7 is marked as an open reading frame, function uncertain. Between the trimmed V and J ends, which lost 4 bases and 6 bases, there was a span of 15 bases. The CDR3 covers 14 residues. Here the CDR3 DNA reads TGTGCCAGCAGCATGGACGGGGGATTGGATACGCAGTATTTT. Amino acid sequence: CASSMDGGLDTQYF.

The DNA for the CDR3 is TGTGCCAGCAGCCAGGGTCCGGGTTTTGAGGCTTTCTTT. It translates to CASSQGPGFEAFF. V usage is TRBV9 and J usage is TRBJ1-1, with TRBD1 as a possible D gene (5 bases). The germline V gene encodes CDR1 SGDLS and CDR2 YYNGEE. V lost 4 bases to trimming and J lost 11 bases, with 18 bases between them. The CDR3 consists of 13 residues. Full variable domain (remainder filled in from reference TRBV9 and TRBJ1-1): DSGVTQTPKHLITATGQRVTLRCSPRSGDLSVYWYQQSLDQGLQFLIQYYNGEERAKGNILERFSAQQFPDLHSELNLSSLELGDSALYFCASSQGPGFEAFFGQGTRLTVV.

The V gene is TRBV5-4, the J gene TRBJ2-7, with 7 bases identical to TRBD2. The J segment lost 3 bases and the V segment lost 4 bases, leaving 4 bases of the junction unmatched. Germline CDR1 is SGHNT and CDR2 is YYREEE (reference sequence). This CDR3 has 13 residues. CDR3 in DNA: TGTGCCAGCAGCCTTGGGACTAACTACGAGCAGTACTTC. Translating gives CASSLGTNYEQYF.

The chain combines TRBV6-5 with TRBJ1-2; D unclear. The CDR3 is 13 residues long. CDR1 is MNHEY, CDR2 SVGAGI, per germline. Trimming took off 6 bases at V and 5 bases at J, with 13 bases between the two ends. CDR3 sequence (DNA): TGTGCCAGCAGCCTTTCCGACTATTATGGCTACACCTTC. This translates into CASSLSDYYGYTF.

The chain is built from TRBV7-9 and TRBJ2-2, with 8 bases that match TRBD1. The CDR3 is 17 amino acids. V lost 1 base and J lost 4; bases outside the gene matches: 8. The germline V gene has CDR1 SEHNR and CDR2 FQNEAQ (reference sequence). CDR3 sequence reads: CASSLGGQALITGELFF. CDR3 coding DNA: TGTGCCAGCAGCTTAGGGGGACAGGCCTTAATCACCGGGGAGCTGTTTTTT.

The rearrangement uses TRBV19 and TRBJ2-2, with 10 bases identical to TRBD1. J gave up 2 bases and V 11 bases, and 5 bases lay outside the gene matches. This CDR3 comprises 14 residues. The germline CDR1 and CDR2 sequences are LNHDA and SQIVND (reference sequence). CDR3 in amino acids: CACRDRGNTGELFF. In nucleotides, the CDR3 is TGTGCCTGCCGGGACAGGGGTAACACCGGGGAGCTGTTTTTT.

This sequence joins TRBV12-5 and TRBJ2-4; perhaps TRBD1 as D (5 bases). The V and J ends lost 1 base and 2 bases respectively, with 24 bases between them. Germline CDR1 LGHNT, CDR2 FRNRAP. CDR3 length: 20 amino acids. The CDR3 bases are TGTGCTAGTGGTTTGGCTCTTCCCGGCCATCAGGACAAATCCAAAAACATTCAGTACTTC. Its protein is CASGLALPGHQDKSKNIQYF.

This chain joins TRBV28 and TRBJ1-1; 7 bases match TRBD1. The V segment lost 7 bases and the J segment 6 bases; nucleotides outside the gene matches: 14. CDR1 and CDR2 from the germline V gene are MDHEN and SYDVKM. The CDR3 contains 15 residues. The DNA for the CDR3 is TGTGCCAGCATTATCCTAAGGGGGCGATCAGCTGAAGCTTTCTTT. Its translation: CASIILRGRSAEAFF.

The chain uses TRBV19 and TRBJ2-2; a possible D gene is TRBD1 (5 bases). V lost 3 bases and J 5 bases, leaving 22 bases between the germline ends. In germline, CDR1 is LNHDA, CDR2 SQIVND (reference sequence). CDR3 length equals 18 residues. Here the CDR3 reads CASSIRGRVEAVTGELFF. In DNA form, the CDR3 reads TGTGCCAGTAGTATTAGGGGTCGTGTGGAAGCAGTTACCGGGGAGCTGTTTTTT.

This clone is a singleton in its sample. The chain links TRBV5-1 to TRBJ2-7; TRBD2 aligns across 14 bases. CDR3 length: 15 amino acids. Germline V CDR1 and CDR2: SGHRS, YFSETQ. Losses at the gene ends were 4 bases for V and 6 bases for J; bases not matched to a gene: 6. The CDR3 DNA sequence: TGCGCCAGCAGCGCCGGGACTAGCGGGGGCGGCGAGCAGTACTTC. Residues: CASSAGTSGGGEQYF.

This rearrangement joins TRBV12-3 or TRBV12-4 to TRBJ2-2; D gene uncertain. The germline V and J ends were trimmed by 3 bases and 4 bases, with 3 bases remaining between them. The length of the CDR3 is 12 residues. CDR3 residues: CASSFGTGELFF. The CDR3 coding sequence is TGTGCCAGCAGTTTCGGCACCGGGGAGCTGTTTTTT.

The rearrangement joins TRBV5-1 to TRBJ1-6; unclear D gene. The germline V gene encodes CDR1 SGHRS and CDR2 YFSETQ. V gave up 4 bases and J gave up 8 bases, with 16 bases separating them. The CDR3 runs to 15 residues. Here the CDR3 reads CASSDDLGTHSPLHF. The DNA of the CDR3 is TGCGCCAGCAGCGACGATTTGGGCACCCATTCACCCCTCCACTTT.

V is TRBV29-1 and J is TRBJ1-2, with D possibly matching TRBD1 (5 bases). The V end was cut by 6 bases, the J end by 8 bases, with 19 bases between. This CDR3 has 13 amino acids. Germline V gives CDR1 SQVTM, CDR2 ANQGSEA. CDR3 bases: TGCAGCGTCCTCTCTGGACAATCCGTCGGCTACACCTTC. Its translation is CSVLSGQSVGYTF.

The chain carries TRBV5-1 and TRBJ1-1; unclear D gene. Trimming took 2 bases from V and 2 from J, leaving 10 bases between them. CDR3 length equals 14 residues. Per the germline V gene, CDR1 is SGHRS and CDR2 is YFSETQ. The CDR3 here is CASSFHSGNTEAFF. CDR3 in DNA: TGCGCCAGCAGCTTTCACTCAGGTAACACTGAAGCTTTCTTT.

This sequence joins TRBV27 and TRBJ1-1; 8 bases align to TRBD1. This CDR3 has 16 residues. Germline V gene data show CDR1 as MNHEY and CDR2 as SMNVEV (reference sequence). With V trimmed by 6 bases and J by 4 bases, 13 bases remained unmatched. The CDR3 loop reads CASSPRQGLGVTEAFF. The CDR3 bases are TGTGCCAGCAGCCCCCGACAGGGGTTGGGTGTCACTGAAGCTTTCTTT.

This clone has a single count. The chain recombines TRBV7-9 with TRBJ1-2; 11 bases agree with TRBD1. The J segment lost 2 bases and the V segment lost 5 bases, leaving 13 bases of the junction unmatched. This CDR3 contains 18 residues. The germline CDR1 and CDR2 sequences are SEHNR and FQNEAQ (reference sequence). CDR3 loop: CASSPLGTGGLQNYGYTF. CDR3 sequence (DNA): TGTGCCAGCAGCCCATTGGGGACAGGGGGGCTACAGAACTATGGCTACACCTTC.